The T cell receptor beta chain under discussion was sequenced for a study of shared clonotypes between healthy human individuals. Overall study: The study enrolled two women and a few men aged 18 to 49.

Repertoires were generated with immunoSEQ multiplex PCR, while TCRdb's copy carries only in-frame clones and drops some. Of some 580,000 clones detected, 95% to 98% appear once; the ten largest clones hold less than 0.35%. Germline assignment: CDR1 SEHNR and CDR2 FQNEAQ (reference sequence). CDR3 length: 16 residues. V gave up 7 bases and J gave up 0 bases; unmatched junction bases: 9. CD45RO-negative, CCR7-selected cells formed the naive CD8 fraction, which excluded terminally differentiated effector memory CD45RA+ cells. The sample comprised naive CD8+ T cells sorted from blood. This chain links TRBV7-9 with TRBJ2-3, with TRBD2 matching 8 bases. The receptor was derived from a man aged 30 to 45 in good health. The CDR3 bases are TGTGCCAGCATTAGGGGGTCTAGCGGGAGCACAGATACGCAGTATTTT. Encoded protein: CASIRGSSGSTDTQYF.